This record concerns one T cell receptor beta chain sequence. For TCRbeta, the library was prepared with unique molecular identifiers. MiXCR, applied by TCRdb to the PCR reads, yields one record per CDR3 protein. The sample lists some 590,000 distinct CDR3 sequences; about 11% were seen once. The source of the sample is a study of T-cell reconstitution after alpha-beta-depleted transplantation in children. This CDR3 region has 13 residues. Germline CDR1 is DFQATT and CDR2 is SNEGSKA (reference sequence). Trimming removed 5 bases at V and 0 bases at J, with 10 bases between. This chain connects TRBV20-1 to TRBJ1-2; TRBD1 is a possible D gene (6 bases). The receptor comes from a human donor who donated a stem cell graft to a child with acute myeloid leukemia. The material sequenced was PBMCs from the stem cell graft donor, taken from the stem cell graft. The CDR3 here is CSAGQPSNYGYTF. DNA of the CDR3: TGCAGTGCTGGACAGCCTTCTAACTATGGCTACACCTTC.